A single sample gave rise to the 25 T cell receptor beta chains below, sequenced in a study of blood T cell repertoires in COVID-19. Sequenced by immunoSEQ multiplex PCR; TCRdb stores in-frame clones only, minus some. The sample includes 70,000 or so clones, roughly 87% of them seen just once. Sequences were obtained from peripheral blood. The receptors stem from a woman under 30 with acute or convalescent COVID-19.

The chain combines TRBV6-5 with TRBJ1-1; D may be TRBD1 (5 bases). The V end was cut by 0 bases, the J end by 5 bases, with 13 bases between. The CDR3 runs 15 residues. The germline gives CDR1 MNHEY, CDR2 SVGAGI. CDR3 nucleotides: TGTGCCAGCAGTTACTCGACGAGGGGAGGTACTGAAGCTTTCTTT. This codes for CASSYSTRGGTEAFF.

This chain uses TRBV15 with TRBJ1-6; D uncertain. Trimming removed 0 bases at V and 0 bases at J, with 9 bases between. Germline V gives CDR1 LNHNV, CDR2 YYDKDF (reference sequence). The CDR3 extends over 17 amino acids. The CDR3 region has the DNA TGTGCCACCAGCAGAGATCTGGGAGACTCCTATAATTCACCCCTCCACTTT. Translated, it gives CATSRDLGDSYNSPLHF. Variable domain in full (rest from reference TRBV15 and TRBJ1-6): DAMVIQNPRYQVTQFGKPVTLSCSQTLNHNVMYWYQQKSSQAPKLLFHYYDKDFNNEADTPDNFQSRRPNTSFCFLDIRSPGLGDTAMYLCATSRDLGDSYNSPLHFGNGTRLTVT.

The V gene is TRBV2, the J gene TRBJ1-2; D possibly corresponds to TRBD1 (6 bases). The CDR3 contains 13 residues. Germline CDR1 and CDR2: SNHLY and FYNNEI. Trimming stripped 9 bases from V and 3 bases from J, with 14 bases between. The CDR3 region is CASLLQGHYGYTF. In DNA form, the CDR3 reads TGTGCCAGTCTTCTACAGGGACACTATGGCTACACCTTC.

This chain links TRBV30 with TRBJ2-3; TRBD2 agrees at 14 bases. The trim removed 2 bases at V and 11 bases at J, leaving 9 bases unmatched. The CDR3 totals 15 residues. Germline CDR1 reads GTSNPN; CDR2 reads SVGIG (reference sequence). CDR3 DNA sequence: TGTGCCTGGAGTATAAGGGGACTAGCGGGAGCGGGGCAGTATTTT. Translated, it gives CAWSIRGLAGAGQYF.

The chain uses TRBV5-6 and TRBJ2-1, with 9 positions matching TRBD1. Germline-derived CDR1 and CDR2 are SGHDT and YYEEEE. The CDR3 runs to 15 residues. V lost 4 bases to trimming and J lost 9 bases; unmatched junction nucleotides: 11. CDR3 residues: CASSRQGVPRGEQFF. CDR3 bases: TGTGCCAGCAGCCGACAGGGGGTCCCCCGGGGTGAGCAGTTCTTC.

The chain recombines TRBV19 with TRBJ1-3; 9 nucleotides line up with TRBD1. Germline CDR1 LNHDA, CDR2 SQIVND (reference sequence). V was pared by 4 bases and J by 1 base, with 2 bases of the junction left unmatched. The CDR3 extends over 15 amino acids. CDR3 nucleotides: TGTGCCAGTAGTAGGGGGACAGGGTCTGGAAACACCATATATTTT. Its translation: CASSRGTGSGNTIYF.

The rearrangement uses TRBV5-1 and TRBJ1-1; 9 nucleotides match TRBD1. CDR3 length: 17 amino acids. The germline V gene encodes CDR1 SGHRS and CDR2 YFSETQ. Trimming cost V 2 bases and J 1 base; bases outside gene matches: 9. The CDR3 reads CASSFTTGGGSNTEAFF. The CDR3 coding sequence is TGCGCCAGCAGCTTCACGACAGGGGGTGGGTCGAACACTGAAGCTTTCTTT.

The chain is built from TRBV13 and TRBJ2-7; 7 bases agree with TRBD1. The CDR3 sequence is 15 residues long. Unmatched junction bases numbered 7, after V lost 5 bases and J lost 0 bases. Per germline, CDR1 PRHDT and CDR2 FYEKMQ (reference sequence). The CDR3, as DNA: TGTGCCAGCAGCAACCGGGACAGAAACTCCTACGAGCAGTACTTC. Its protein is CASSNRDRNSYEQYF.

This chain joins TRBV28 and TRBJ1-5; the match to TRBD1 covers 12 bases. The CDR3 has 17 amino acids. With V trimmed by 3 bases and J by 3 bases, 6 bases remained unmatched. Germline CDR1 and CDR2: MDHEN and SYDVKM. The CDR3 region is CASSFKGQGAPNQPQHF. The DNA for the CDR3 is TGTGCCAGCAGTTTCAAGGGACAGGGGGCCCCCAATCAGCCCCAGCATTTT.

This clone was recorded a few times. The chain carries TRBV28 and TRBJ1-5; unclear D gene. Trimming pared 2 bases from V and 9 bases from J, leaving 11 bases between. CDR3 length equals 13 residues. Germline CDR1 and CDR2: MDHEN and SYDVKM. Here the CDR3 DNA reads TGTGCCAGCAGTTTAAACAGTCATGGGCCCCAGCATTTT. This gives the protein CASSLNSHGPQHF.

The V and J genes are TRBV29-1 and TRBJ2-1; D is perhaps TRBD1 (5 bases). Trimming shortened V by 3 bases and J by 9 bases, and 21 bases separated the two germline ends. CDR3 length equals 15 residues. Looked up from germline, CDR1 is SQVTM and CDR2 is ANQGSEA. The CDR3 loop is CSVDGPLGRVGEQFF. Here the CDR3 DNA reads TGCAGCGTTGACGGACCCTTGGGGCGCGTAGGTGAGCAGTTCTTC.

The chain is built from TRBV6-2 or TRBV6-3 and TRBJ1-2, with a weak D call TRBD1 (6 bases). The V gene lost 0 bases and the J gene lost 6 bases, with 8 bases spanning the gap. The CDR3 is made up of 13 amino acids. Germline CDR1 MNHEY, CDR2 SVGEGT. The CDR3 loop is CASSYSAGDGYTF. Written as DNA, the CDR3 is TGTGCCAGCAGTTACTCAGCAGGGGATGGCTACACCTTC.

Of note for this clone: Other DNA sequences in the same sample also yield this CDR3. The chain recombines TRBV5-5 with TRBJ2-7; D unclear. The V end lost 1 base, the J end lost 1 base, and 9 bases lay between the germline ends. Germline V lookup: CDR1 SGHKS, CDR2 YYEKEE (reference sequence). CDR3 length: 14 amino acids. The CDR3 protein is CASSLSTLSYEQYF. In nucleotides, the CDR3 is TGTGCCAGCAGCTTGTCCACATTATCCTACGAGCAGTACTTC. Complete variable domain (other parts from reference TRBV5-5 and TRBJ2-7): DAGVTQSPTHLIKTRGQQVTLRCSPISGHKSVSWYQQVLGQGPQFIFQYYEKEERGRGNFPDRFSARQFPNYSSELNVNALLLGDSALYLCASSLSTLSYEQYFGPGTRLTVT.

The V call is TRBV7-2, the J call TRBJ2-5; 11 bases map to TRBD2. Losses at the gene ends were 7 bases for V and 1 base for J; bases not matched to a gene: 8. From germline, CDR1 is SGHTA and CDR2 FQGNSA. CDR3 length: 16 amino acids. CDR3 protein: CASTPRLAGPQETQYF. CDR3 DNA: TGTGCCAGCACCCCGAGACTAGCGGGACCCCAAGAGACCCAGTACTTC.

The CDR3 DNA is TGTGCCAGCAGCTTCGACAGGGGAAATGGCTACACCTTC. Translated, it gives CASSFDRGNGYTF. This chain uses TRBV5-4 with TRBJ1-2, with 8 nucleotides matching TRBD1. The CDR3 consists of 13 residues. The germline gives CDR1 SGHNT, CDR2 YYREEE (reference sequence). V dropped 2 bases and J dropped 6; count of bases not matched to a gene: 3.

The V call is TRBV5-1, the J call TRBJ2-2; 8 bases map to TRBD2. Germline CDR1 and CDR2: SGHRS and YFSETQ. The J segment lost 2 bases and the V segment lost 0 bases, leaving 6 bases of the junction unmatched. This CDR3 spans 17 amino acids. The CDR3 nucleotides read TGCGCCAGCAGCTTGGTGGCGGGAGGTACCAACACCGGGGAGCTGTTTTTT. The encoded protein is CASSLVAGGTNTGELFF.

The chain combines TRBV30 with TRBJ1-2; D not resolved. Germline assignment: CDR1 GTSNPN and CDR2 SVGIG (reference sequence). The CDR3 runs 12 residues. Trimming pared 3 bases from V and 4 bases from J, leaving 9 bases between. Here the CDR3 reads CAWSAGGYGYTF. The CDR3 coding sequence is TGTGCCTGGAGCGCTGGAGGCTATGGCTACACCTTC.

The rearrangement uses TRBV5-6 and TRBJ1-5; D unresolved. V dropped 3 bases and J dropped 5 bases, with 15 bases sitting between them. CDR1 and CDR2 from the germline V gene are SGHDT and YYEEEE. The length of the CDR3 is 15 residues. The CDR3 region has the DNA TGTGCCAGCAGCTCCTCTGCCGCGTGGTATCAGCCCCAGCATTTT. Amino acid sequence: CASSSSAAWYQPQHF.

In its sample, this clone was seen once. The chain carries TRBV6-5 and TRBJ1-2; TRBD1 might be the D (5 bases). Germline V gene sequence: CDR1 MNHEY, CDR2 SVGAGI. The CDR3 has 14 amino acids. With 2 bases removed from V and 5 bases from J, the gap between germline ends came to 12 bases. CDR3 sequence reads: CASSYAGPEYGYTF. CDR3 coding DNA: TGTGCCAGCAGTTACGCAGGGCCCGAGTATGGCTACACCTTC.

The chain recombines TRBV5-6 with TRBJ2-7, with 7 nucleotides matching TRBD1. This CDR3 has 14 residues. V shed 4 bases and J 4 bases; nucleotides not matched to a gene: 8. CDR1 is SGHDT and CDR2 is YYEEEE in the germline V gene. The CDR3 region is CASSLRTGPYEQYF. CDR3 coding DNA: TGTGCCAGCAGCCTCCGGACAGGACCTTACGAGCAGTACTTC.

This clone was observed once. V gene TRBV29-1 combines with J gene TRBJ1-2, with D perhaps matching TRBD1 (5 bases). V was shortened by 1 base and J by 5 bases, with 17 bases between the two germline ends. This CDR3 has 15 residues. Per germline, CDR1 SQVTM and CDR2 ANQGSEA. CDR3 coding DNA: TGCAGCGTTGAAGTGCGCAGGGAGGGAAAATATGGCTACACCTTC. Protein sequence: CSVEVRREGKYGYTF.

The chain joins TRBV6-5 to TRBJ2-5; no definite D call. Germline assignment: CDR1 MNHEY and CDR2 SVGAGI. Trimming left V 1 base short and J 5 bases short, with 17 bases between. CDR3 length equals 16 residues. The CDR3, as DNA: TGTGCCAGCAGTTACTTCCGAGACTCAGCGACCGAGACCCAGTACTTC. Its translation: CASSYFRDSATETQYF.

The chain carries TRBV6-5 and TRBJ1-2; D may be TRBD1 (5 bases). Trimming removed 0 bases from V and 4 bases from J, with 9 bases in between. The CDR3 consists of 14 residues. The germline V gene encodes CDR1 MNHEY and CDR2 SVGAGI. The CDR3 nucleotides are TGTGCCAGCAGTTACTCGTCAGGGTCCTATGGCTACACCTTC. Protein: CASSYSSGSYGYTF.

Comment on this clone: Other nucleotide sequences from this sample produce the same CDR3. This chain uses TRBV3-1 (or the pseudogene TRBV3-2) with TRBJ1-1, with D maybe TRBD1 (5 bases). The germline V gene encodes CDR1 LGHDT and CDR2 YNNKEL (reference sequence). Trimming took 6 bases from V and 0 from J, leaving 8 bases between them. CDR3 length: 13 residues. The CDR3 nucleotides read TGTGCCAGCAGTAGACAGTTGAACACTGAAGCTTTCTTT. Protein: CASSRQLNTEAFF.

This chain uses TRBV24-1 with TRBJ1-5; TRBD1 matches at 11 bases. Germline-derived CDR1 and CDR2 are KGHDR and SFDVKD. J lost 9 bases, V lost 4 bases, and 7 bases had no gene match. This CDR3 is 15 amino acids long. CDR3 amino acids: CATSDSGTGGRPQHF. For the CDR3, the DNA is TGTGCCACCAGTGACTCCGGGACAGGGGGGAGGCCCCAGCATTTT.